This is a list of T cell receptor beta chains from one sample in a study of blood T cell repertoires in COVID-19. TCRdb's table, derived via immunoSEQ multiplex PCR, lists solely in-frame clones and lacks some. This sample has around 230,000 clones, with roughly 88% found just once. Specimen: peripheral blood. The receptor source for this set is a man in his forties who had recovered from COVID-19. Each CDR3 is given with its conserved first and last residue. A D gene is named only where the DNA matches it firmly. A clone size is listed for some rows: how often the clone was seen (once, few, many), or a class if it is expanded.

V	size	J	D	CDR3	DNA
TRBV2	.	TRBJ2-2	TRBD2	CASRAGAGTGELFF	TGTGCCAGCAGAGCGGGAGCGGGCACCGGGGAGCTGTTTTTT
TRBV7-2	.	TRBJ2-7	.	CASSLASGAEQYF	TGTGCCAGCAGCTTAGCGTCAGGGGCCGAGCAGTACTTC
TRBV6-2/TRBV6-3	.	TRBJ1-5	.	CASSKGRTGHNLGSNQPQHF	TGTGCCAGCAGTAAAGGCCGGACGGGACACAATTTAGGCAGCAATCAGCCCCAGCATTTT
TRBV9	.	TRBJ2-6	.	CASSAQGLTANVLTF	TGTGCCAGCAGCGCACAGGGCCTGACGGCCAACGTCCTGACTTTC
TRBV11-3	.	TRBJ1-3	.	CASTHNPAGSGNTIYF	TGTGCCAGCACCCATAACCCCGCAGGCTCTGGAAACACCATATATTTT
TRBV2	.	TRBJ1-5	.	CASSRGRGSNQPQHF	TGTGCCAGCAGCCGTGGGAGAGGGAGTAATCAGCCCCAGCATTTT
TRBV10-2	once	TRBJ2-1	.	CASRGAPASSYNEQFF	TGCGCCAGCAGAGGCGCCCCGGCTAGCTCCTACAATGAGCAGTTCTTC
TRBV11-2	.	TRBJ2-7	.	CASSFVFTGEQYF	TGTGCCAGCAGCTTTGTTTTTACGGGGGAGCAGTACTTC
TRBV5-5	.	TRBJ2-3	TRBD1	CASSSGQVSDTQYF	TGTGCCAGCAGCTCTGGACAGGTCTCAGATACGCAGTATTTT
TRBV2	.	TRBJ2-1	.	CAGSSYNEQFF	TGTGCCGGTAGCTCCTACAATGAGCAGTTCTTC
TRBV3-1/TRBV3-2	.	TRBJ2-1	TRBD1	CASSLPGQRTYNEQFF	TGTGCCAGCAGCCTTCCGGGACAGCGTACTTACAATGAGCAGTTCTTC
TRBV18	.	TRBJ1-1	TRBD1	CASSRVRLTGAGTEAFF	TGTGCCAGCTCACGCGTCCGCCTAACAGGGGCGGGCACTGAAGCTTTCTTT
TRBV4-3	.	TRBJ2-2	.	CASRQEMRTGELFF	TGCGCCAGCAGACAAGAAATGCGGACCGGGGAGCTGTTTTTT
TRBV9	.	TRBJ1-1	TRBD1	CASSVDEGGYNTEAFF	TGTGCCAGCAGCGTAGATGAAGGGGGCTATAACACTGAAGCTTTCTTT
TRBV18	.	TRBJ1-1	.	CASSPRPGQNTEAFF	TGTGCCAGCTCACCACGGCCGGGACAGAACACTGAAGCTTTCTTT
TRBV24-1	.	TRBJ1-1	TRBD1	CATSDLQEGQGFVITEAFF	TGTGCCACCAGTGATTTGCAGGAGGGACAGGGGTTCGTGATCACTGAAGCTTTCTTT
TRBV6-5	.	TRBJ1-1	.	CASTSTILGSEAFF	TGTGCCAGCACCTCGACGATCTTGGGGAGTGAAGCTTTCTTT
TRBV11-3	.	TRBJ2-3	TRBD1	CASSLGDRRFTDTQYF	TGTGCCAGCAGCTTAGGGGACAGGAGGTTCACAGATACGCAGTATTTT
TRBV5-1	few	TRBJ2-1	.	CASSLDQPGYNEQFF	TGCGCCAGCAGCTTGGACCAGCCGGGATACAATGAGCAGTTCTTC
TRBV4-1	.	TRBJ2-7	TRBD2	CASSQDQAGADEQYF	TGCGCCAGCAGCCAAGATCAAGCGGGGGCAGACGAGCAGTACTTC
TRBV12-3/TRBV12-4	.	TRBJ2-7	TRBD2	CASTQGLGDEQYF	TGTGCCAGCACCCAGGGACTAGGAGACGAGCAGTACTTC
TRBV20-1	.	TRBJ2-4	.	CSASLPGRAKNIQYF	TGCAGTGCTAGTCTTCCAGGGCGGGCCAAAAACATTCAGTACTTC
TRBV5-1	.	TRBJ2-7	TRBD2	CASRPLAGGPFDEQYF	TGCGCCAGCAGACCTCTAGCGGGAGGGCCATTTGACGAGCAGTACTTC
TRBV4-1	.	TRBJ1-2	TRBD1	CASSWGTGPNYGYTF	TGCGCCAGCAGCTGGGGGACAGGGCCCAACTATGGCTACACCTTC
TRBV5-1	.	TRBJ1-3	TRBD1	CASSRRTGVGPSGNTIYF	TGCGCCAGCAGCCGTCGGACAGGGGTGGGGCCCTCTGGAAACACCATATATTTT
TRBV9	.	TRBJ2-3	.	CASSAGNVDTQYF	TGTGCCAGCAGCGCCGGGAACGTAGATACGCAGTATTTT
TRBV30	.	TRBJ2-1	.	CAWDRDTKQFF	TGTGCCTGGGACCGGGACACAAAGCAGTTCTTC
TRBV5-1	.	TRBJ2-5	TRBD2	CASSSASGGETQYF	TGCGCCAGCAGCTCGGCGAGCGGGGGGGAGACCCAGTACTTC
TRBV5-6	once	TRBJ1-5	.	CASSLGSGLQPQHF	TGTGCCAGCAGCTTGGGATCCGGACTTCAGCCCCAGCATTTT
TRBV7-2	.	TRBJ2-6	TRBD2	CASRREAGANVLTF	TGTGCCAGCAGGCGGGAGGCCGGGGCCAACGTCCTGACTTTC
TRBV7-8	.	TRBJ2-7	.	CASSASTRTGEQYF	TGTGCCAGCAGCGCCTCGACTAGGACAGGCGAGCAGTACTTC
TRBV25-1	.	TRBJ2-1	.	CASSVANLQFF	TGTGCCAGCAGTGTGGCAAACCTCCAGTTCTTC
TRBV20-1	.	TRBJ2-2	.	CSAVLSGELFF	TGCAGTGCTGTCTTGTCCGGGGAGCTGTTTTTT
TRBV5-6	once	TRBJ2-7	.	CASSSRALYEQYF	TGTGCCAGCAGCTCCAGGGCACTCTACGAGCAGTACTTC
TRBV7-2	once	TRBJ1-2	TRBD1	CASSFIQGTFNYGYTF	TGTGCCAGCAGCTTTATACAGGGGACATTTAACTATGGCTACACCTTC
TRBV3-1/TRBV3-2	.	TRBJ2-7	TRBD1	CASSHLGQVYEQYF	TGTGCCAGCAGCCATTTGGGACAGGTCTACGAGCAGTACTTC
TRBV2	.	TRBJ1-3	.	CASTGLGNTIYF	TGTGCCAGCACCGGGTTAGGAAACACCATATATTTT
TRBV19	.	TRBJ1-1	.	CASSRTGYTEAFF	TGTGCCAGTAGCCGAACAGGATACACTGAAGCTTTCTTT
TRBV5-1	.	TRBJ2-2	TRBD2	CASSPPGLAGPNTGELFF	TGCGCCAGCAGCCCGCCGGGACTAGCGGGGCCGAACACCGGGGAGCTGTTTTTT
TRBV5-6	.	TRBJ2-5	.	CASSFMDAGAWETQYF	TGTGCCAGCAGCTTTATGGATGCAGGGGCGTGGGAGACCCAGTACTTC
TRBV4-1	.	TRBJ1-3	TRBD1	CASSQGTGDVIGNTIYF	TGCGCCAGCAGCCAAGGGACAGGCGACGTAATTGGAAACACCATATATTTT
TRBV5-1	.	TRBJ1-2	.	CASHPLGGFGYTF	TGCGCCAGCCACCCTCTAGGAGGGTTCGGCTACACCTTC
TRBV9	.	TRBJ2-1	TRBD1	CASSVVEDRAWDEQFF	TGTGCCAGCAGCGTTGTCGAGGACAGGGCCTGGGATGAGCAGTTCTTC
TRBV7-2	.	TRBJ1-6	.	CASSLTVHGVRNSPLHF	TGTGCCAGCAGCTTGACCGTACACGGAGTAAGGAATTCACCCCTCCACTTT
TRBV10-2	.	TRBJ2-5	.	CASSEYTRRSETQYF	TGCGCCAGCAGTGAGTATACCCGGAGGTCGGAGACCCAGTACTTC
TRBV10-3	.	TRBJ1-2	TRBD1	CAISESPPGQGSNYGYTF	TGTGCCATCAGTGAGTCGCCCCCGGGACAGGGGTCCAACTATGGCTACACCTTC
TRBV6-2/TRBV6-3	.	TRBJ2-2	.	CASSSSGSRELFF	TGTGCCAGCAGTTCCTCCGGGTCCAGGGAGCTGTTTTTT
TRBV11-2	.	TRBJ2-1	TRBD1	CASSLRDRGQFF	TGTGCCAGCAGCTTAAGGGACAGGGGGCAGTTCTTC